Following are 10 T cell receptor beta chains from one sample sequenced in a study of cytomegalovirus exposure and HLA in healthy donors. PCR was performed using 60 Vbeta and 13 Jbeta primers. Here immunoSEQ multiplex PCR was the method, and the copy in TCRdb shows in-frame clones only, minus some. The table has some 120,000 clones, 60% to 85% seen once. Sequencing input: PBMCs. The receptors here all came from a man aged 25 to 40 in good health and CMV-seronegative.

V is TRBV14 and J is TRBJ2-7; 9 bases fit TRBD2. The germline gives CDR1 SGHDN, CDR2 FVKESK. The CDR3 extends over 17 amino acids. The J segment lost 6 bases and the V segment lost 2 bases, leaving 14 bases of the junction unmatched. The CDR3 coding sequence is TGTGCCAGCAGCCAACCGATACCGGGACTAGCTTTCTCCGAGCAGTACTTC. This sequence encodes CASSQPIPGLAFSEQYF.

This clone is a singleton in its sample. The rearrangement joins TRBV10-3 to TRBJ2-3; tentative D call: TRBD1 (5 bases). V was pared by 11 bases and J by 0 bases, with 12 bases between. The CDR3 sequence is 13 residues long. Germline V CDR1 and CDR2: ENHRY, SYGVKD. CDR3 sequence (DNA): TGTGCCTTTAGGGGCTCTAGCACAGATACGCAGTATTTT. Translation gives CAFRGSSTDTQYF.

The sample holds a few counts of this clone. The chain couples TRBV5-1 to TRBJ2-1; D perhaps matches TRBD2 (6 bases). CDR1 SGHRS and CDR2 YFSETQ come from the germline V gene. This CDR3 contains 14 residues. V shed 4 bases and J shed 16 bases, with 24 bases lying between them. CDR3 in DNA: TGCGCCAGCAGCACGGGACTGGTTGACCCTAGTGGATTCTTC. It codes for CASSTGLVDPSGFF.

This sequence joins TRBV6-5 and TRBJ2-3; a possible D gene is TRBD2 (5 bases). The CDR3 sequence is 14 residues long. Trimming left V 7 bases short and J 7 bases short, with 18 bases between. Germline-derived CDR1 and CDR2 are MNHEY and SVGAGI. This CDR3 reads CASMLSPGLHTQYF. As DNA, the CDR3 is TGTGCCAGCATGCTATCTCCCGGACTTCATACGCAGTATTTT.

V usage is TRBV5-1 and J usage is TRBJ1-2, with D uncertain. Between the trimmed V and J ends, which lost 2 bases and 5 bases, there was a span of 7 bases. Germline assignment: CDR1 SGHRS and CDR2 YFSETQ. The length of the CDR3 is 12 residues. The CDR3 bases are TGCGCCAGCAGCTTAGGAGGGTATGGCTACACCTTC. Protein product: CASSLGGYGYTF.

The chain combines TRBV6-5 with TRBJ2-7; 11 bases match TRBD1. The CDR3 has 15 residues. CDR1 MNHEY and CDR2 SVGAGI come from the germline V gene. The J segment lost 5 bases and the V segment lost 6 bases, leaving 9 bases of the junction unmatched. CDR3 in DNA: TGTGCCAGCAGGGGTAGGGACAGGGGGAAGGACGAGCAGTACTTC. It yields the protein CASRGRDRGKDEQYF.

CDR3 sequence: CASRVRLSGNTIYF. DNA for the CDR3: TGTGCCAGCAGGGTCAGGTTATCTGGAAACACCATATATTTT. The rearrangement joins TRBV28 to TRBJ1-3; D unclear. V dropped 6 bases and J dropped 1 base, with 10 bases sitting between them. The germline V gene encodes CDR1 MDHEN and CDR2 SYDVKM. This CDR3 has 14 residues. The entire variable domain, with the rest obtained from reference TRBV28 and TRBJ1-3, is as follows: DVKVTQSSRYLVKRTGEKVFLECVQDMDHENMFWYRQDPGLGLRLIYFSYDVKMKEKGDIPEGYSVSREKKERFSLILESASTNQTSMYLCASRVRLSGNTIYFGEGSWLTVV.

In DNA form, the CDR3 reads TGCGCCAGCAGCTTGGGAACACAGGCAATGAACACTGAAGCTTTCTTT. Its translation is CASSLGTQAMNTEAFF. The J gene is TRBJ1-1, the V gene TRBV5-1, with D possibly TRBD1 on 5 matching bases. Germline V gene data show CDR1 as SGHRS and CDR2 as YFSETQ. Trimming removed 0 bases at V and 0 bases at J, with 12 bases between. The CDR3 has 16 amino acids.

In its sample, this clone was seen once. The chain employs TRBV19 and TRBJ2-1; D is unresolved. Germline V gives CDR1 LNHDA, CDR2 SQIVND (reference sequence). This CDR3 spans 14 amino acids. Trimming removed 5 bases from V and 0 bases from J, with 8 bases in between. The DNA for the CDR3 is TGTGCCAGTAGTCGTCTGAGCTCCTACAATGAGCAGTTCTTC. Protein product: CASSRLSSYNEQFF.

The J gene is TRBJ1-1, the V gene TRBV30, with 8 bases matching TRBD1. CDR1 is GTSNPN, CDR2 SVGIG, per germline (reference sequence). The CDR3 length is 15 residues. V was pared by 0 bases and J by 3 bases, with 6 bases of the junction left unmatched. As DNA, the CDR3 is TGTGCCTGGAGTGTCCCCCAGGGGGCCTACACTGAAGCTTTCTTT. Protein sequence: CAWSVPQGAYTEAFF. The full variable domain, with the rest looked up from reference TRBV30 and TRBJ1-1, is SQTIHQWPATLVQPVGSPLSLECTVEGTSNPNLYWYRQAAGRGLQLLFYSVGIGQISSEVPQNLSASRPQDRQFILSSKKLLLSDSGFYLCAWSVPQGAYTEAFFGQGTRLTVV.